A single sample is the source of the 8 T cell receptor beta chains below, sequenced in a study of T cells after yellow fever vaccination. Each CDR3 protein is one row after TCRdb ran MiXCR on the 5' RACE reads. The top ten hold 14% of the sample, which has around 550,000 distinct CDR3 sequences, 15% to 20% seen once. This material consisted of PBMCs, taken 15 days after the yellow fever booster vaccination. The receptors stem from a man aged 30 to 45 who received the YFV17D yellow fever vaccine.

The table lists this clonotype with many counts. The gene calls are TRBV7-2 and TRBJ2-2; no clear D. Germline-derived CDR1 and CDR2 are SGHTA and FQGNSA. CDR3 length: 15 amino acids. V lost 3 bases and J 2 bases, leaving 10 bases between the germline ends. The CDR3 DNA reads as TGTGCCAGCAGCTTTGGCCAATTCAACACCGGGGAGCTGTTTTTT. As protein: CASSFGQFNTGELFF.

This clonotype was counted a few times. The chain has TRBV7-2 and TRBJ2-2; 10 positions agree with TRBD2. J gave up 6 bases and V 5 bases, and 6 bases lay outside the gene matches. Germline V gene lookup returns CDR1 SGHTA and CDR2 FQGNSA. The CDR3 extends over 15 amino acids. The CDR3 region is CASSAKAGGAGELFF. The CDR3 DNA reads TGTGCCAGCAGCGCAAAAGCGGGAGGGGCCGGGGAGCTGTTTTTT.

The rearrangement links TRBV14 to TRBJ2-1, with D possibly matching TRBD2 (5 bases). V was shortened by 0 bases and J by 0 bases, with 9 bases between the two germline ends. CDR3 size: 16 residues. The V gene's germline CDR1 is SGHDN and CDR2 FVKESK. Here the CDR3 DNA reads TGTGCCAGCAGCCAAGATCGGGATAGCTCCTACAATGAGCAGTTCTTC. It encodes CASSQDRDSSYNEQFF. The full variable domain, with the rest looked up from reference TRBV14 and TRBJ2-1, is EAGVTQFPSHSVIEKGQTVTLRCDPISGHDNLYWYRRVMGKEIKFLLHFVKESKQDESGMPNNRFLAERTGGTYSTLKVQPAELEDSGVYFCASSQDRDSSYNEQFFGPGTRLTVL.

J is TRBJ2-3 and V is TRBV11-3; the D is unclear. V was cut by 5 bases and J by 6 bases, with 12 bases left in between. The CDR3 length is 13 residues. Germline-derived CDR1 and CDR2 are SGHNT and YENEEA. CDR3 region: CASSPGWRDTQYF. Here the CDR3 DNA reads TGTGCCAGCAGCCCCGGATGGCGGGATACGCAGTATTTT.

The CDR3 DNA is TGTGCCAGCAGTTTACCCCTCGGGCAGCCCTATGGCTACACCTTC. As protein: CASSLPLGQPYGYTF. The genes are TRBV28 and TRBJ1-2; D is ambiguous. CDR3 length equals 15 residues. V lost 2 bases and J 4 bases, leaving 14 bases between the germline ends. Germline V CDR1 and CDR2: MDHEN, SYDVKM.

The chain recombines TRBV20-1 with TRBJ2-2; TRBD1 aligns across 8 bases. Germline V gene data show CDR1 as DFQATT and CDR2 as SNEGSKA (reference sequence). The V segment lost 6 bases and the J segment 4 bases; nucleotides outside the gene matches: 7. The CDR3 has 14 amino acids. The CDR3 DNA sequence: TGCAGTGCCACTAACAGGGGGAGCACCGGGGAGCTGTTTTTT. This gives the protein CSATNRGSTGELFF.

This clonotype turned up a few times. The V gene is TRBV7-8, the J gene TRBJ2-1; D is unclear. V lost 1 base and J 5 bases, leaving 9 bases between the germline ends. The CDR3 is made up of 14 amino acids. The germline V gene encodes CDR1 SGHVS and CDR2 FQNEAQ. The CDR3 sequence is CASSLVGPNNEQFF. The DNA of the CDR3 is TGTGCCAGCAGCTTAGTTGGGCCTAACAATGAGCAGTTCTTC. Full variable domain (rest looked up from reference TRBV7-8 and TRBJ2-1): GAGVSQSPRYKVAKRGQDVALRCDPISGHVSLFWYQQALGQGPEFLTYFQNEAQLDKSGLPSDRFFAERPEGSVSTLKIQRTQQEDSAVYLCASSLVGPNNEQFFGPGTRLTVL.

This sequence joins TRBV7-2 and TRBJ2-2; D call uncertain. CDR1 and CDR2 (germline): SGHTA, FQGNSA. Trimming took off 5 bases at V and 10 bases at J, with 14 bases between the two ends. CDR3 length equals 13 residues. This CDR3 is CASSTPHNPELFF. As DNA, the CDR3 is TGTGCCAGCAGCACCCCACATAATCCGGAGCTGTTTTTT.